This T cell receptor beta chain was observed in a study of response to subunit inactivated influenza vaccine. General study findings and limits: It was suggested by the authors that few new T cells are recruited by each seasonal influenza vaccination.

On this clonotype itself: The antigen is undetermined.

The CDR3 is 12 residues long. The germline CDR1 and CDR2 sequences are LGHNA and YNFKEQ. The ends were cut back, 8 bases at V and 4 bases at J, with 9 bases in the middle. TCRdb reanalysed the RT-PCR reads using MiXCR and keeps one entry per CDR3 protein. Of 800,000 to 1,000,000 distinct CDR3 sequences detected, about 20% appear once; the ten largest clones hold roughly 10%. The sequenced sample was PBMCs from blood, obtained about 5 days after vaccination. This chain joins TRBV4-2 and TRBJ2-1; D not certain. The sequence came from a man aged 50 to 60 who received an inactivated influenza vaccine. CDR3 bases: TGTGCCAGCGAGAGTCGGTACAATGAGCAGTTCTTC. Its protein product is CASESRYNEQFF.